The TCR beta chain under discussion was sequenced for a study of T cells in Graves' hyperthyroidism and ophthalmopathy. Between the trimmed V and J ends, which lost 6 bases and 9 bases, there was a span of 18 bases. This CDR3 has 14 amino acids. Germline CDR1 MDHEN, CDR2 SYDVKM. Authors of the study amplified TCR beta CDR3 regions from RNA transcripts. First-round RT-PCR targeting the TCR CDR3 was performed with the HTBI primer set. MiXCR was run by TCRdb on the multiplex PCR reads, yielding one entry per CDR3 protein. The sample has approximately 640,000 distinct CDR3 sequences; approximately 15% are singletons. In regard to this clonotype: A much larger clone lies a single base off, so this may be a read error.

V and J are TRBV28 and TRBJ2-1; D gene uncertain. The sequence derives from a middle-aged man with Graves' hyperthyroidism. Source material: blood. CDR3 residues: CASSSGPSWSEQFF. DNA for the CDR3: TGTGCCAGCAGCAGTGGACCCTCGTGGAGTGAGCAGTTCTTC.